The next 23 T cell receptor beta chains were all read from a single sample in a study of T-cell reconstitution after alpha-beta-depleted transplantation in children. Library preparation (for TCRbeta) was performed with unique molecular identifiers. TCRdb recomputed calls from the PCR reads with MiXCR, one row per CDR3 protein. The sample yields approximately 390,000 distinct CDR3 sequences, about a tenth seen once. Here the sequenced sample was PBMCs from the stem cell graft donor, taken from the stem cell graft. The receptors stem from a human donor who donated a stem cell graft to a child with acute myeloid leukemia.

The table lists this clonotype with a few counts. The J gene is TRBJ2-5, the V gene TRBV7-2, with TRBD1 identical over 8 bases. Germline CDR1 reads SGHTA; CDR2 reads FQGNSA. The ends lost 5 bases at V and 5 bases at J; junction bases unmatched: 7. The length of the CDR3 is 14 residues. The CDR3 DNA reads TGTGCCAGCAGCATACGGACAGGGAGGGAGACCCAGTACTTC. This sequence encodes CASSIRTGRETQYF.

This clonotype was detected many times. J is TRBJ2-3 and V is TRBV4-1; TRBD2 agrees at 13 bases. With V trimmed by 3 bases and J by 5 bases, 2 bases remained unmatched. Germline loops: CDR1 MGHRA, CDR2 YSYEKL. This CDR3 has 15 residues. CDR3 amino acids: CASSQGTSGKDTQYF. The CDR3 bases are TGCGCCAGCAGCCAGGGGACTAGCGGGAAAGATACGCAGTATTTT.

This clonotype was seen many times. The chain uses TRBV12-3 or TRBV12-4 and TRBJ1-2; maybe TRBD1 (6 bases). The CDR3 covers 13 residues. Trimming took off 6 bases at V and 4 bases at J, with 12 bases between the two ends. The CDR3 nucleotides are TGTGCCAGCAGACTAGGACAGTCCTATGGCTACACCTTC. Translated: CASRLGQSYGYTF.

This clonotype appeared a few times. This chain connects TRBV9 to TRBJ2-5; the match to TRBD2 covers 10 bases. Looked up from germline, CDR1 is SGDLS and CDR2 is YYNGEE. V shed 4 bases and J 1 base; nucleotides not matched to a gene: 4. This CDR3 has 15 residues. The CDR3 region has the DNA TGTGCCAGCAGCCCAAGCGGGAGGGCCCAAGAGACCCAGTACTTC. Protein sequence: CASSPSGRAQETQYF.

The chain joins TRBV5-1 to TRBJ1-5, with D unclear. This CDR3 is built from 15 residues. Trimming took off 4 bases at V and 1 base at J, with 12 bases between the two ends. Looked up from germline, CDR1 is SGHRS and CDR2 is YFSETQ. The CDR3 coding sequence is TGCGCCAGCAGCATCGCAGGATTCAGCAATCAGCCCCAGCATTTT. Protein sequence: CASSIAGFSNQPQHF.

This clonotype showed up many times. This chain links TRBV12-3 or TRBV12-4 with TRBJ1-1; no clear D gene. The CDR3 contains 12 residues. V lost 6 bases, J lost 0 bases, and 5 bases lay in between. CDR3 sequence reads: CASSRMNTEAFF. Written as DNA, the CDR3 is TGTGCCAGCAGCCGCATGAACACTGAAGCTTTCTTT.

This clonotype was observed at least ten times. The CDR3 reads CASSYSSSGNTIYF. DNA of the CDR3: TGTGCCAGCAGTTACTCGTCTTCTGGAAACACCATATATTTT. The rearrangement uses TRBV6-5 and TRBJ1-3; no clear D gene. This CDR3 comprises 14 residues. Per germline, CDR1 MNHEY and CDR2 SVGAGI. The V end was cut by 0 bases, the J end by 1 base, with 4 bases between.

The chain uses TRBV6-5 and TRBJ1-2; a weak D match, TRBD1 (6 bases). Germline lookup yields CDR1 MNHEY and CDR2 SVGAGI. V was clipped by 4 bases and J by 7 bases, with 19 bases between them. The CDR3 totals 15 residues. The CDR3 spells CASSFRMEGEGGYTF. The CDR3 DNA follows: TGTGCCAGCAGTTTCCGAATGGAGGGGGAGGGTGGCTACACCTTC.

The chain combines TRBV7-2 with TRBJ2-1; D is unresolved. V was shortened by 1 base and J by 9 bases, with 16 bases between the two germline ends. CDR1 is SGHTA, CDR2 FQGNSA, per germline. The CDR3 has 15 residues. The CDR3 region is CASSLGGATFGEQFF. The DNA of the CDR3 is TGTGCCAGCAGCTTAGGAGGTGCTACCTTCGGTGAGCAGTTCTTC.

The rearrangement links TRBV6-5 to TRBJ2-7; D ambiguous. Germline-derived CDR1 and CDR2 are MNHEY and SVGAGI. The CDR3 covers 14 residues. Trimming removed 4 bases at V and 3 bases at J, with 13 bases between. This chain's CDR3 is CASSSMPRGYEQYF. The CDR3 nucleotides read TGTGCCAGCAGTTCTATGCCGCGAGGCTACGAGCAGTACTTC.

The chain combines TRBV20-1 with TRBJ2-7; D perhaps matches TRBD2 (7 bases). CDR1 is DFQATT, CDR2 SNEGSKA, per germline (reference sequence). V dropped 8 bases and J dropped 3 bases, with 23 bases sitting between them. CDR3 size: 15 residues. This CDR3 is CSTKSGGGGLYEQYF. The CDR3 DNA reads as TGCAGTACCAAATCTGGGGGGGGCGGTCTCTACGAGCAGTACTTC.

The V and J genes are TRBV6-6 and TRBJ1-1; the D is unclear. Germline V gives CDR1 MNHNY, CDR2 SVGAGI (reference sequence). V was cut by 6 bases and J by 5 bases, with 13 bases left in between. CDR3 size: 13 residues. CDR3 residues: CASRSGLGTEAFF. DNA of the CDR3: TGTGCCAGCAGGTCGGGGTTGGGAACTGAAGCTTTCTTT.

V gene TRBV29-1 combines with J gene TRBJ1-2, with TRBD1 as a possible D gene (5 bases). CDR3 length: 17 residues. The V gene lost 6 bases and the J gene lost 1 base, with 24 bases spanning the gap. Germline V CDR1 and CDR2: SQVTM, ANQGSEA. CDR3 residues: CSVSERLPGRVNYGYTF. In nucleotides, the CDR3 is TGCAGCGTCTCGGAGAGGCTTCCAGGGCGGGTTAACTATGGCTACACCTTC. The whole variable domain, remainder taken from reference TRBV29-1 and TRBJ1-2, is SAVISQKPSRDICQRGTSLTIQCQVDSQVTMMFWYRQQPGQSLTLIATANQGSEATYESGFVIDKFPISRPNLTFSTLTVSNMSPEDSSIYLCSVSERLPGRVNYGYTFGSGTRLTVV.

This clonotype has just a few counts. The V call is TRBV6-5, the J call TRBJ1-5, with a possible D match to TRBD1 (5 bases). In germline, CDR1 is MNHEY, CDR2 SVGAGI. This CDR3 spans 15 amino acids. Deletions cut 0 bases from V and 1 base from J, with 7 bases between. CDR3 sequence: CASSYSAGSNQPQHF. The CDR3 nucleotides are TGTGCCAGCAGTTACTCGGCAGGGAGCAATCAGCCCCAGCATTTT.

The gene calls are TRBV9 and TRBJ1-6; D is undetermined. Trimming removed 4 bases from V and 0 bases from J, with 11 bases in between. This CDR3 contains 16 residues. Germline assignment: CDR1 SGDLS and CDR2 YYNGEE. CDR3 sequence reads: CASSPTQGSYNSPLHF. DNA for the CDR3: TGTGCCAGCAGCCCAACACAAGGCTCCTATAATTCACCCCTCCACTTT.

This clonotype was observed many times. DNA of the CDR3: TGTGCCAGCAGCCTTAGTGACTCCAACACAGATACGCAGTATTTT. Its protein is CASSLSDSNTDTQYF. The gene calls are TRBV3-1 and TRBJ2-3; no clear D. Germline assignment: CDR1 LGHDT and CDR2 YNNKEL (reference sequence). The V end was cut by 4 bases, the J end by 2 bases, with 13 bases between. The CDR3 runs 15 residues.

This clonotype was observed a handful of times. This rearrangement joins TRBV4-3 to TRBJ1-2; 9 positions agree with TRBD1. This CDR3 has 15 residues. V lost 5 bases to trimming and J lost 3 bases; unmatched junction nucleotides: 7. The germline V gene encodes CDR1 LGHNA and CDR2 YSLEER. The CDR3: CASSEEDRGDYGYTF. As DNA, the CDR3 is TGCGCCAGCAGCGAGGAAGACAGGGGGGACTATGGCTACACCTTC.

This clonotype came up many times. V is TRBV19 and J is TRBJ2-2; D possibly corresponds to TRBD1 (5 bases). Germline lookup yields CDR1 LNHDA and CDR2 SQIVND (reference sequence). Trimming took off 6 bases at V and 8 bases at J, with 13 bases between the two ends. The CDR3 runs 13 residues. This CDR3 reads CASSSQGLGELFF. The CDR3 nucleotides read TGTGCCAGTAGCTCGCAGGGCCTAGGGGAGCTGTTTTTT.

The V call is TRBV11-1, the J call TRBJ2-6; D ambiguous. V was trimmed by 5 bases and J by 0 bases, leaving 17 bases between them. Germline CDR1 is SGHAT and CDR2 is FQDESV (reference sequence). CDR3 length equals 18 residues. In DNA form, the CDR3 reads TGTGCCAGCAGCCCGCCCTTTACAGACCCCTCTGGGGCCAACGTCCTGACTTTC. This codes for CASSPPFTDPSGANVLTF.

This clonotype was counted ten times or more. The chain has TRBV11-2 and TRBJ1-1; 7 bases agree with TRBD1. The CDR3 runs 16 residues. The V and J ends lost 1 base and 3 bases, in that order; junction bases with no gene match: 8. Germline V gene data show CDR1 as SGHAT and CDR2 as FQNNGV. CDR3 coding DNA: TGTGCCAGCAGCTTAGGACCGACAGGGTTATACACTGAAGCTTTCTTT. It is translated as CASSLGPTGLYTEAFF.

This clonotype came up a few times. V gene TRBV20-1 combines with J gene TRBJ2-5; D may be TRBD1 (6 bases). CDR3 length: 12 residues. Trimming took 1 base from V and 5 from J, leaving 8 bases between them. Germline V gives CDR1 DFQATT, CDR2 SNEGSKA (reference sequence). The CDR3: CSARGQVETQYF. CDR3 DNA: TGCAGTGCTAGAGGACAGGTGGAGACCCAGTACTTC.

The J gene is TRBJ2-3, the V gene TRBV4-1, with TRBD1 as a possible D gene (5 bases). This CDR3 contains 14 residues. V was shortened by 0 bases and J by 10 bases, with 14 bases between the two germline ends. Germline CDR1 is MGHRA and CDR2 is YSYEKL. In DNA form, the CDR3 reads TGCGCCAGCAGCCAAGAAGGGGTCCCCGGTGCGCAGTATTTT. It translates to CASSQEGVPGAQYF.

This clonotype turned up a few times. This rearrangement joins TRBV5-6 to TRBJ1-2; D remains unclear. Trimming removed 1 base at V and 4 bases at J, with 11 bases between. This CDR3 is built from 14 residues. Per the germline V gene, CDR1 is SGHDT and CDR2 is YYEEEE. The CDR3 sequence: CASSLPGSGYGYTF. As DNA, the CDR3 is TGTGCCAGCAGCTTGCCGGGAAGCGGCTATGGCTACACCTTC. Filled out from reference TRBV5-6 and TRBJ1-2, the complete variable domain reads DAGVTQSPTHLIKTRGQQVTLRCSPKSGHDTVSWYQQALGQGPQFIFQYYEEEERQRGNFPDRFSGHQFPNYSSELNVNALLLGDSALYLCASSLPGSGYGYTFGSGTRLTVV.